Listed below are T cell receptor beta chains from one sample, sequenced in a study of T cell repertoires in cytomegalovirus infection. One entry per CDR3 protein results from TCRdb running MiXCR on the reads. The data show 200,000 to 300,000 distinct CDR3 sequences, around 15% seen once. Sequencing was carried out using PBMCs. The receptors were sampled from a human donor in good health (CMV status not recorded). Some clones in this sample may be carry-over from other donors' samples. CDR3s include the opening cysteine and the closing phenylalanine or tryptophan. A D gene is named only where the DNA matches it firmly. Clone size is given for some rows only: seen once, a few or many times, or a class if the clone is expanded.

j_call	clone_size	d_call	v_call	cdr3_nt	cdr3_aa
TRBJ2-5	few	.	TRBV7-9	TGTGCCAGCAGCAACCCGTTAACTAGACAAGAGACCCAGTACTTC	CASSNPLTRQETQYF
TRBJ2-1	few	TRBD2	TRBV6-2/TRBV6-3	TGTGCCAGCAGTTTCGTAGCGGGGTACAATGAGCAGTTCTTC	CASSFVAGYNEQFF
TRBJ2-5	many	.	TRBV12-3/TRBV12-4	TGTGCCAGCGGAAACAGCCAAGAGACCCAGTACTTC	CASGNSQETQYF
TRBJ2-1	few	.	TRBV10-3	TGTGCCATCAATCAGGTTGAGCAGTTCTTC	CAINQVEQFF
TRBJ2-7	.	.	TRBV19	TGTGCCAGTAGTATCCGGGGATTTGGGACCTACGAGCAGTACTTC	CASSIRGFGTYEQYF
TRBJ1-1	many	TRBD1	TRBV11-3	TGTGCCAGCAGCAAGCGCAGGGGGAGGTTGGGAACTGAAGCTTTCTTT	CASSKRRGRLGTEAFF
TRBJ2-2	few	TRBD2	TRBV7-3	TGTGCCAGCAGCTCCGCCGTCAGAGCGGGAGTAGGCACCGGGGAGCTGTTTTTT	CASSSAVRAGVGTGELFF
TRBJ2-1	few	TRBD2	TRBV27	TGTGCCAGCAGTTGGGAGCGGGAGGCTGAGCAGTTCTTC	CASSWEREAEQFF
TRBJ2-1	many	.	TRBV6-2/TRBV6-3	TGTGCCAGCCAGGGGGGACAATTCGGTGAGCAGTTCTTC	CASQGGQFGEQFF
TRBJ2-1	few	.	TRBV28	TGTGCCAGCAGTTTAGGACCCTTAGGGGAGCAGTTCTTC	CASSLGPLGEQFF
TRBJ2-2	many	TRBD2	TRBV7-2	TGTGCCAGCATCCCCCGGACTAGCGGGAGGGGAACCGGGGAGCTGTTTTTT	CASIPRTSGRGTGELFF
TRBJ2-3	.	.	TRBV13	TGTGCCAGCAGCTTAGTAGGCAGCGCAGATACGCAGTATTTT	CASSLVGSADTQYF
TRBJ2-2	many	.	TRBV7-2	TGTGCCAGCAGCTTAGGTGTTGGGGGTAGCGGGGAGCTGTTTTTT	CASSLGVGGSGELFF
TRBJ2-3	.	.	TRBV2	TGTGCCAGCAGTGCGGAGGGGAGCACAGATACGCAGTATTTT	CASSAEGSTDTQYF
TRBJ2-1	.	TRBD2	TRBV20-1	TGCAGTGCTAGAGACCTGCTAGCGGGGGGTCTGACCTACAATGAGCAGTTCTTC	CSARDLLAGGLTYNEQFF
TRBJ1-2	few	.	TRBV25-1	TGTGCCAGCAGTGGGACCGCCGGGGGCTACACCTTC	CASSGTAGGYTF
TRBJ2-7	few	TRBD1	TRBV5-1	TGCGCCAGCAGCTCAGGGGGTAGGGCCATCTACGAGCAGTACTTC	CASSSGGRAIYEQYF
TRBJ2-2	.	.	TRBV29-1	TGCAGCGCCCTGGAACTACTGAACACCGGGGAGCTGTTTTTT	CSALELLNTGELFF
TRBJ2-7	few	.	TRBV20-1	TGCAGTGCTAGTCACCCGGTTTTATACGAGCAGTACTTC	CSASHPVLYEQYF
TRBJ2-6	.	.	TRBV7-3	TGTGCCAGCACCTCCGGGTCCTCTGGGGCCAACGTCCTGACTTTC	CASTSGSSGANVLTF
TRBJ2-7	few	.	TRBV28	TGTGCCAGCAGTCACCGGGCTGGGGAGCAGTACTTC	CASSHRAGEQYF
TRBJ2-2	few	.	TRBV6-2/TRBV6-3	TGTGCCAGCATGAAACATAGAGGCGGGGAGCTGTTTTTT	CASMKHRGGELFF
TRBJ1-1	many	.	TRBV7-2	TGTGCCAGCAGCTTAGGGTACAGTCCACTGTACGGAGCTTTCTTT	CASSLGYSPLYGAFF
TRBJ1-1	many	TRBD1	TRBV6-1	TGTGCCAGCAGTCGAGTAAGGACCGGACAGGGGCTATTTTTGAACACTGAAGCTTTCTTT	CASSRVRTGQGLFLNTEAFF
TRBJ1-1	many	.	TRBV5-1	TGCGCCAGCAGCTTCAAGGACATGAACACTGAAGCTTTCTTT	CASSFKDMNTEAFF
TRBJ1-5	many	.	TRBV28	TGTGCCAGCAGTTTATCGGTAGGGAATAGCAATCAGCCCCAGCATTTT	CASSLSVGNSNQPQHF
TRBJ2-4	many	TRBD2	TRBV7-2	TGTGCCAGCAGCTGGAGGGAGGGCGGTGGCATTCAGTACTTC	CASSWREGGGIQYF
TRBJ1-5	few	.	TRBV14	TGTGCCAGCAGCCGCAATCAGAATCAGCCCCAGCATTTT	CASSRNQNQPQHF
TRBJ1-5	.	.	TRBV7-3	TGTGCCAGCAGCCCCGGGGGGGCCAATCAGCCCCAGCATTTT	CASSPGGANQPQHF
TRBJ2-3	many	.	TRBV7-3	TGTGCCAGCCGGACAGCCAGCACAGATACGCAGTATTTT	CASRTASTDTQYF
TRBJ2-2	many	TRBD2	TRBV4-1	TGCGCCAGCAGCCAAGTAGTAGCGGGAATAAACACCGGGGAGCTGTTTTTT	CASSQVVAGINTGELFF
TRBJ1-1	few	TRBD1	TRBV7-9	TGTGCCAGCAGCTTAGAGACAGGGGGCGGCACTGAAGCTTTCTTT	CASSLETGGGTEAFF
TRBJ1-3	many	.	TRBV4-3	TGCGCCAGCAGCCAAGTTATGACCGTCTCTGGAAACACCATATATTTT	CASSQVMTVSGNTIYF
TRBJ1-5	many	TRBD1	TRBV12-3/TRBV12-4	TGTGCCAGCAGTTTGGGACAGGGGAACAACCAGCCCCAGCATTTT	CASSLGQGNNQPQHF
TRBJ2-7	many	TRBD1	TRBV6-1	TGTGCCAGCAGGGGACAGGGATTCTACGAGCAGTACTTC	CASRGQGFYEQYF
TRBJ2-2	many	.	TRBV7-2	TGTGCCAGCAGTTACGACGGTAACACCGGGGAGCTGTTTTTT	CASSYDGNTGELFF
TRBJ1-5	many	.	TRBV7-2	TGTGCCAGCAGCTTGAATAGCAATCAGCCCCAGCATTTT	CASSLNSNQPQHF
TRBJ2-7	.	.	TRBV5-6	TGTGCCAGCAGCTTGGAAGGGATAAACCTGCCGTACTTC	CASSLEGINLPYF
TRBJ2-1	.	.	TRBV7-3	TGTGCCAGCAGCCCCAACTACGACGAGCAGTTCTTC	CASSPNYDEQFF
TRBJ1-4	many	TRBD1	TRBV29-1	TGCAGCGTTGAAGATCGTCACAGGGGGTCGGAAAAACTGTTTTTT	CSVEDRHRGSEKLFF
TRBJ2-1	.	.	TRBV5-1	TGCGCCAGCAGCCCAGGGGGGGAGCTCACCAATGAGCAGTTCTTC	CASSPGGELTNEQFF